What follows are 6 T cell receptor beta chains derived from one specimen sequenced in a study of blood T cells in healthy people across ages. Then a second PCR, running roughly 7 to 12 cycles, was carried out with a sample-barcoded 5' primer and a J-beta primer mix. Each CDR3 protein gets one entry after TCRdb re-called the 5' RACE reads with MiXCR. The data hold about 650,000 distinct CDR3 sequences, with about 30% observed a single time. The sequenced sample consisted of blood. The receptors stem from a woman aged 80 or older in good health.

Points on this clonotype: This may be a read error, as it is one base from a much larger clone. This rearrangement joins TRBV7-2 to TRBJ1-5; D is unclear. Per the germline V gene, CDR1 is SGHTA and CDR2 is FQGNSA. The CDR3 has 16 amino acids. CDR3 protein: CACSLEYDYSNQPQHF. The CDR3 coding sequence is TGTGCCTGCAGCTTAGAATACGATTATAGCAATCAGCCCCAGCATTTT.

The CDR3 coding sequence is TGTGCCAGCAGTTACGGCCCCGCTGGCGGGACTGGGGCCAACGTCCTGACTTTC. Translation gives CASSYGPAGGTGANVLTF. This chain uses TRBV6-5 with TRBJ2-6; maybe TRBD2 (6 bases). The CDR3 runs to 18 residues. The V gene lost 2 bases and the J gene lost 2 bases, with 16 bases spanning the gap. CDR1 is MNHEY, CDR2 SVGAGI, per germline.

The chain combines TRBV6-2 or TRBV6-3 with TRBJ2-7, with D hard to call. The CDR3 runs to 17 residues. V was trimmed by 0 bases and J by 2 bases, leaving 17 bases between them. CDR1 is MNHEY, CDR2 SVGEGT, per germline. The CDR3 here is CASSYSNLADLTYEQYF. The CDR3 nucleotides are TGTGCCAGCAGTTACTCGAATCTCGCGGATTTAACCTACGAGCAGTACTTC.

A note on this clonotype: A much bigger clone sits one base away, suggesting this may be a read error. The chain uses TRBV5-6 and TRBJ2-5, with TRBD2 matching 12 bases. CDR1 is SGHDT and CDR2 is YYEEEE in the germline V gene. This CDR3 contains 17 residues. Here the CDR3 DNA reads TGTGCCAGCAGCTTGGACCTAGCGGGGGGGCACCGAGAGACCCGGTACTTC. Amino acids: CASSLDLAGGHRETRYF.

The rearrangement links TRBV5-1 to TRBJ2-3; D is ambiguous. V lost 6 bases, J lost 1 base, and 12 bases lay in between. Per germline, CDR1 SGHRS and CDR2 YFSETQ. This CDR3 has 14 residues. The CDR3 protein is CASIPVPGTDTQYF. DNA for the CDR3: TGCGCCAGCATTCCCGTACCCGGCACAGATACGCAGTATTTT.

This clonotype occurred a few times. This chain connects TRBV20-1 to TRBJ2-7; D not certain. Germline CDR1 DFQATT, CDR2 SNEGSKA (reference sequence). V lost 6 bases and J lost 3, with 12 bases in between. This CDR3 has 12 residues. In DNA form, the CDR3 reads TGCAGTGCGTCAACCCAGAACTACGAGCAGTACTTC. This codes for CSASTQNYEQYF.